This T cell receptor beta chain is from a study of molecular identifiers for immune sequencing clone quantification (dated by TCRdb to 2017 to 2018). Concerning the study at large: In a replicate experiment, RNA from around 18,000 or 91,000 naive CD8 T cells was split into five aliquots, four of which were sequenced. The study was a methods study using CD8 T cells to benchmark molecular-identifier clustering-based TCR repertoire sequencing (MIDCIRS) and TCR RNA copy counting. The study at large found these results: Clones above 20 RNA copies held over 99% of molecules in CMV-specific effector cells but under 1% in naive cells. Without barcode sub-clustering, chimeric consensus sequences inflated TCR diversity; chimeras reached as high as 47%. Naive libraries contained spiked-in Jurkat TCR RNA (approximately 10 copies' worth), which is not part of the donor repertoire. Even against a background of 750,000 to 1,000,000 naive CD8 T cells, spiked-in Jurkat TCR RNA amounting to a single cell's worth was reported to be detectable. The sizes of highly expanded clones could end up underestimated when identical TCR molecules share a barcode. Modeling estimated about 2.8 recovered TCR RNA copies per cell, compared with 8.5 to 10 by digital PCR, which implies about 32% capture efficiency.

This clonotype appeared many times. What this receptor recognizes is not known. There are no base qualities to consult, and no much larger clone falls within one base. Library preparation used PCR. The data were produced on an Illumina HiSeq 4000. Bulk TCR libraries were generated as previously described, with the TCR primers listed in Table S5 used. Total RNA was purified with the Qiagen AllPrep DNA/RNA kit. Before analysis, reads from multiple sequencing runs of one library were combined. The authors processed their data as follows. Reads were retained only if their TCR constant sequence matched exactly, and those retained reads were trimmed to 150 nt and grouped according to their 12-nt molecular barcodes. Within each barcode group, reads were sub-clustered at a 15% Levenshtein threshold, and quality-weighted consensus sequences were built per RNA molecule. Non-functional sequences were excluded, and lower-count sequences lying one edit away from another sequence were also excluded. Based on a fit of two negative binomial distributions, barcode sub-clusters having less than 20% of the maximum read count were discarded. Using fastp at Q25 and MiXCR, TCRdb reprocessed the public reads and kept productive beta chains. Every entry covers one CDR3 protein and lists the most common genes and DNA from its rows. These V and J calls derive from TCRdb rather than the authors' analysis. Across this sample there are 250,000 to 400,000 distinct CDR3 sequences, with 20% to 25% seen only once. 0.81% of the sample is in the top ten clones.

The junction shows trimming of 3 bases on V and 4 bases on J, plus 15 bases between the germline ends. According to the germline V gene, CDR1 reads KGHDR and CDR2 reads SFDVKD. Spanning cysteine to phenylalanine, the CDR3 consists of 15 amino acids. Kept here is only the CDR3 DNA, which spans 45 bases and is read in frame from base 1. Naive CD8 T cell libraries were made from roughly 18,000 to 920,000 sorted cells using 10%, 30% or 50% of purified RNA. Naive CD8 T cells, defined as CD8+CD4-CCR7+CD45RA+, were FACS-sorted into RLT Plus buffer on a BD FACSAria II. To test detection sensitivity, Jurkat RNA equivalent to approximately nine TCR copies was spiked into samples of about 18,000-1,000,000 naive CD8 T cells. Enrichment of CD8 T cells was performed with RosetteSep CD8+ T Cell Enrichment Cocktail and Ficoll-Paque, after which ACK red cell lysis was carried out.

The specimen was naive CD8+ T cells from blood, with Jurkat cell RNA spiked in. The cell subset or site label here, explained by the study, means: FACS-sorted CD8+CD4-CCR7+CD45RA+ naive T cells. This TCR was recovered from a human donor in good health. Some libraries in this study had Jurkat cell RNA spiked in. The chain joins TRBV24-1 to TRBJ2-7, with the D gene tentatively TRBD1 or TRBD2, based on 5 matching bases in each. The CDR3: CATSDPRDPTYEQYF. The nucleotides read TGTGCCACCAGTGATCCCCGGGACCCTACGTACGAGCAGTACTTC.